This T cell receptor beta chain was captured by sequencing in a study of T cell responses to AZD1222 COVID-19 vaccine. V was clipped by 4 bases and J by 5 bases, with 10 bases between them. This CDR3 comprises 12 residues. Germline V lookup: CDR1 SGHRS, CDR2 YFSETQ. Broader study findings: Close to half of spike-specific TCRs reportedly recognize unmutated variant regions. Spike-specific TCR breadth and depth went up after people got two AZD1222 doses. Just a handful of AZD1222 recipients tested seropositive at baseline.

On this clone itself: Its antigen is not identified.

Second doses that came at about 4 or about 12 weeks were put together. Assay used: immunoSEQ multiplex PCR; TCRdb lists only in-frame clones, some missing. This repertoire shows about 69,000 clones, roughly 83% found once; its top ten account for 20% to 30%. This specimen consisted of peripheral blood, obtained 28 days after the second AZD1222 dose. This receptor was taken from an adult who received the AZD1222 COVID-19 vaccine. The genes are TRBV5-1 and TRBJ2-7; D call uncertain. CDR3 amino acids: CASSRNGDEQYF. The CDR3 DNA reads TGCGCCAGCAGCCGCAATGGGGACGAGCAGTACTTC. The variable domain in full, completed from reference TRBV5-1 and TRBJ2-7, reads KAGVTQTPRYLIKTRGQQVTLSCSPISGHRSVSWYQQTPGQGLQFLFEYFSETQRNKGNFPGRFSGRQFSNSRSEMNVSTLELGDSALYLCASSRNGDEQYFGPGTRLTVT.